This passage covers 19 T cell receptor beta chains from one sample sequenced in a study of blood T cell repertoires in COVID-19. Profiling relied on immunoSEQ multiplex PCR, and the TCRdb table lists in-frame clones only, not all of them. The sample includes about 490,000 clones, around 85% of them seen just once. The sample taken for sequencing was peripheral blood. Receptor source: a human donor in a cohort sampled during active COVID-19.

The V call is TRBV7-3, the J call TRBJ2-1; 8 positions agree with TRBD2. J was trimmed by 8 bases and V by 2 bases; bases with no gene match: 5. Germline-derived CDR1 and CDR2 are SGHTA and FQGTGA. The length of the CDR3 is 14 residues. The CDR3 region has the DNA TGTGCCAGCAGCTTAGCCGGGAGGGGCGATGAGCAGTTCTTC. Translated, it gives CASSLAGRGDEQFF.

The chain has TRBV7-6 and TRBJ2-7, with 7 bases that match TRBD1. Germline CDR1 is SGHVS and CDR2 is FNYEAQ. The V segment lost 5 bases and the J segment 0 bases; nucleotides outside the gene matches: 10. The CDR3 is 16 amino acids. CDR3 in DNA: TGTGCCAGCAGCAACGTCCGACAGGGCGGCTCCTACGAGCAGTACTTC. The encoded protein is CASSNVRQGGSYEQYF.

The chain's CDR3 is CASSPQGLQDGELFF. The CDR3 DNA sequence: TGTGCCAGCTCACCACAGGGGTTACAGGACGGGGAGCTGTTTTTT. V is TRBV18 and J is TRBJ2-2, with a possible D match to TRBD1 (5 bases). The germline CDR1 and CDR2 sequences are KGHSH and LQKENI. The CDR3 loop spans 15 amino acids. V was trimmed by 1 base and J by 7 bases, leaving 13 bases between them.

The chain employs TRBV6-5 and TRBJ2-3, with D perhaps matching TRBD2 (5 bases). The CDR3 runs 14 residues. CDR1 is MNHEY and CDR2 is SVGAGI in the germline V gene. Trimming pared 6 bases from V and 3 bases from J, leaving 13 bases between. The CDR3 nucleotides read TGTGCCAGCAGGCAGGCGGGCGGAACAGATACGCAGTATTTT. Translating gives CASRQAGGTDTQYF.

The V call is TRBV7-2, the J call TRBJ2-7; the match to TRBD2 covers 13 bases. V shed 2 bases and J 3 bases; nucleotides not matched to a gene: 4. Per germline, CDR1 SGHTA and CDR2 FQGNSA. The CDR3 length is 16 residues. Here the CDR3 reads CASSLLLAGGYYEQYF. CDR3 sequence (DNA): TGTGCCAGCAGCTTATTACTAGCGGGAGGGTACTACGAGCAGTACTTC.

CDR3 residues: CASSLPSVNTGELFF. For the CDR3, the DNA is TGTGCCAGCAGCTTACCCTCAGTGAACACCGGGGAGCTGTTTTTT. V usage is TRBV5-4 and J usage is TRBJ2-2; D is unresolved. This CDR3 has 15 residues. With 2 bases removed from V and 1 base from J, the gap between germline ends came to 9 bases. Germline V CDR1 and CDR2: SGHNT, YYREEE (reference sequence).

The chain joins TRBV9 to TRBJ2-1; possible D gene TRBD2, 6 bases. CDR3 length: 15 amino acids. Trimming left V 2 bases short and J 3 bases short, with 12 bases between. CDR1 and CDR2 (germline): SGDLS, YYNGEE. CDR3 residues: CASSVALASYNEQFF. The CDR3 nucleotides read TGTGCCAGCAGCGTGGCCCTAGCGAGCTACAATGAGCAGTTCTTC.

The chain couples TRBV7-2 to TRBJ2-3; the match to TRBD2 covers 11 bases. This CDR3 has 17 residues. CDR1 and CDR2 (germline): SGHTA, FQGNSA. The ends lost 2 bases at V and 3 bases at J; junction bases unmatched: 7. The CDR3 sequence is CASSLSGLAVPTDTQYF. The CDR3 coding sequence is TGTGCCAGCAGCTTATCGGGACTAGCGGTACCTACAGATACGCAGTATTTT. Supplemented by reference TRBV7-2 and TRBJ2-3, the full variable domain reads GAGVSQSPSNKVTEKGKDVELRCDPISGHTALYWYRQSLGQGLEFLIYFQGNSAPDKSGLPSDRFSAERTGGSVSTLTIQRTQQEDSAVYLCASSLSGLAVPTDTQYFGPGTRLTVL.

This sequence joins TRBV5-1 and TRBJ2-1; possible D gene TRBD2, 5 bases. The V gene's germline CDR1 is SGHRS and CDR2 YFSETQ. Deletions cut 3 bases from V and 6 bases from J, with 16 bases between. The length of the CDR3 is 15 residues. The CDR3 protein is CASSSPLREGNEQFF. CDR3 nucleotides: TGCGCCAGCAGCTCCCCCCTACGGGAAGGCAATGAGCAGTTCTTC. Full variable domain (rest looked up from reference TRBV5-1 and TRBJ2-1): KAGVTQTPRYLIKTRGQQVTLSCSPISGHRSVSWYQQTPGQGLQFLFEYFSETQRNKGNFPGRFSGRQFSNSRSEMNVSTLELGDSALYLCASSSPLREGNEQFFGPGTRLTVL.

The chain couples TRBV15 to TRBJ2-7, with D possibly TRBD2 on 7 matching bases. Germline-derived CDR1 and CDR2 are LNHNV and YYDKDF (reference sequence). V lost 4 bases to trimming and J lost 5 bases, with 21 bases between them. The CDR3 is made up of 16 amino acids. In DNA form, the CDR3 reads TGTGCCACCAGCATGGGGGCGAGCGGGGTTGAGGACGAGCAGTACTTC. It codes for CATSMGASGVEDEQYF. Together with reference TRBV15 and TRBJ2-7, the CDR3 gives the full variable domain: DAMVIQNPRYQVTQFGKPVTLSCSQTLNHNVMYWYQQKSSQAPKLLFHYYDKDFNNEADTPDNFQSRRPNTSFCFLDIRSPGLGDTAMYLCATSMGASGVEDEQYFGPGTRLTVT.

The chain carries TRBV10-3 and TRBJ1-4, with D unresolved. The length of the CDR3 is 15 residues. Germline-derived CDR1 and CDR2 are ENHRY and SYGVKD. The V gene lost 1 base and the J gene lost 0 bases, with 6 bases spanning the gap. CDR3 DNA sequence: TGTGCCATCAGTGAGTTCACAGCAACTAATGAAAAACTGTTTTTT. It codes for CAISEFTATNEKLFF.

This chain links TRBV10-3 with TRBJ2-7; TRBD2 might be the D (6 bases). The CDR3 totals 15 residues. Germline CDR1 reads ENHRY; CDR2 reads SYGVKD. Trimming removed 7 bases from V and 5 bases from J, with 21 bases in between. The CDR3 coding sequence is TGTGCCATCAATCTCCGGGACTTACCCGAGAACGAGCAGTACTTC. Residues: CAINLRDLPENEQYF.

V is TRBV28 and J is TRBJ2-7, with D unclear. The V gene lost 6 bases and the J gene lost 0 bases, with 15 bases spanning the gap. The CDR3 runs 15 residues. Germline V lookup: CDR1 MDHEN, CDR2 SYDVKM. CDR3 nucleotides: TGTGCCAGCAGCACTTCGGTGGGCGCCTCCTACGAGCAGTACTTC. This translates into CASSTSVGASYEQYF.

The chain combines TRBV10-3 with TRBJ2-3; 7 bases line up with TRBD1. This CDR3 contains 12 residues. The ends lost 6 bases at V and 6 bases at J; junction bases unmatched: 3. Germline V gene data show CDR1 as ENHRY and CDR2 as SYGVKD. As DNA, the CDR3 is TGTGCCATCAGGGGGACAGTGGATACGCAGTATTTT. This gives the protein CAIRGTVDTQYF.

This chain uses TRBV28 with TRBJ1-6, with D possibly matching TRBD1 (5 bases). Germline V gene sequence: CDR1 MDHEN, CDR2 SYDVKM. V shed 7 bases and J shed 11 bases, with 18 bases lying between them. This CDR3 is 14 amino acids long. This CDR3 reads CASIPGTLGPPLHF. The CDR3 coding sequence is TGTGCCAGCATCCCCGGGACTTTGGGACCACCCCTCCACTTT.

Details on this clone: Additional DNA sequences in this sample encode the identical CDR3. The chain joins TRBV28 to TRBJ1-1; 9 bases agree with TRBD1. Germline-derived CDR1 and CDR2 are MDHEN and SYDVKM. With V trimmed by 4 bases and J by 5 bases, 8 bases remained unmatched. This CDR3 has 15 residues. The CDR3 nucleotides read TGTGCCAGCAGTTCCCCGACAGGGGGAGGAACTGAAGCTTTCTTT. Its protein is CASSSPTGGGTEAFF.

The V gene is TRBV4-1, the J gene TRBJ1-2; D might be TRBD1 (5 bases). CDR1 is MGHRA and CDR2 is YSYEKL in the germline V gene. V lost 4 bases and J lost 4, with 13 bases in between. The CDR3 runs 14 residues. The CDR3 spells CASSLAGEIYGYTF. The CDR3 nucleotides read TGCGCCAGCAGCCTAGCGGGGGAAATCTATGGCTACACCTTC.

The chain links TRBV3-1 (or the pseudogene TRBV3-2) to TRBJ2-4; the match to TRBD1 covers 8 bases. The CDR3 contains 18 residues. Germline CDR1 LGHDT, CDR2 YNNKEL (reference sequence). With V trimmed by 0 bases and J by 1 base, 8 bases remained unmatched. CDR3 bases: TGTGCCAGCAGCCAAGACGAGGCGACAGGGGTGGCCAAAAACATTCAGTACTTC. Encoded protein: CASSQDEATGVAKNIQYF.

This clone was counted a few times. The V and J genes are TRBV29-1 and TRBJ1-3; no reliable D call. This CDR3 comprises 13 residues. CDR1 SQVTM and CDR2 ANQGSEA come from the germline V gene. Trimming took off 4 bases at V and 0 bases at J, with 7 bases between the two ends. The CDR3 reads CSVAGNSGNTIYF. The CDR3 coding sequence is TGCAGCGTTGCGGGGAACTCTGGAAACACCATATATTTT.